The T cell receptor beta chain described here comes from a study of blood T cell repertoires in COVID-19 (dated by TCRdb to 2018 to 2021). Describing the broader study: Samples from collaborators originated in the United States, Italy and Spain and spanned both the acute and convalescent phases of COVID-19. The material from the prospective study consisted of cDNA or gDNA derived from T cells, B-cell-depleted T cells, or PBMCs. Subjects who had been exposed to COVID-19, were actively infected with it, or had recovered from it provided the deeply sampled blood TCRbeta repertoires that made up the dataset. A freely available public database, intended as a resource for researchers studying the immune response to SARS-CoV-2, is where the repertoires were released. Samples were obtained from the ongoing ImmuneRACE study (first 160 participants) and from over a thousand subjects provided by 6 global collaborators. A de-identified subject ID, COVID-19 status, age in years and sex were almost always included in the sample metadata. Where available, HLA class I and class II types were obtained from metadata supplied by the sample provider rather than from assay-based typing. What the research found in general, with its limitations: How much clinical and demographic metadata was included differed by source and by participant, and the metadata was provided uncurated.

V is pruned by 1 base and J by 9 bases, leaving 9 bases of the junction without a gene match. The CDR3 sequence holds 16 residues, the cysteine and phenylalanine included. Only the CDR3 region is kept as DNA, spanning 48 bases read in frame from base 1. CDR1 MGHRA and CDR2 YSYEKL are derived from the germline V gene. TCRbeta CDR3 regions were amplified from genomic DNA by means of the immunoSEQ Assay, a bias-controlled multiplex PCR. The published analysis was carried out like this. Within the assay, amplification of reference gene primers was used to estimate how many nucleated cells each sample contained. To quantify the absolute abundance of each unique TCRbeta CDR3 rearrangement, sequence reads were collapsed and filtered. For each sample, productive Simpson clonality was calculated by taking the square root of Simpson's diversity index across productive rearrangements. The immuneACCESS repertoire file appears here via TCRdb, limited to in-frame rearrangements. These files lack a portion of the clones; in checked studies, under half of the deficit traces to unresolved V genes, and the cause of the others is not known. D and trimming come from the DNA, and the V and J calls and clone size come from that table. For this sample there are under 200,000 clones; 75% to 90% appear just once. The top ten hold 10% to 15% of the sample.

As regards this clone: Its antigen is currently not known. There are no base qualities to consult, and no much larger clone falls within one base.

Enrolling through a virtual design, the prospective study's participants ranged in age from roughly 18 to 95 years and lived across roughly 23 United States geographic areas. In the prospective study, cohorts were assigned on the basis of participant-reported clinical history obtained from a screening survey and a study questionnaire. Recovered participants in ImmuneRACE Cohort 3 were defined by two consecutive negative NP/OP PCR tests, clearance by a healthcare professional, or resolution of symptoms. In the prospective study, mobile phlebotomists collected whole blood, serum and a nasopharyngeal or oropharyngeal swab from each participant. Additional blood draws and questionnaires over an approximately two-month period could optionally be provided by prospective study participants. Prospective study blood samples were shipped either frozen or at room temperature before DNA extraction.

The chain joins TRBV4-1 to TRBJ1-6, with 7 middle bases fitting TRBD1. This receptor was taken from a woman aged 55-70 years who had recovered from COVID-19. The sequencing input was PBMCs or T cells enriched from blood (not recorded which). The DNA reads TGCGCCAGCAGCCAAGCGAGGGGACAGCTTGCTTCACCCCTCCACTTT. It codes for CASSQARGQLASPLHF.